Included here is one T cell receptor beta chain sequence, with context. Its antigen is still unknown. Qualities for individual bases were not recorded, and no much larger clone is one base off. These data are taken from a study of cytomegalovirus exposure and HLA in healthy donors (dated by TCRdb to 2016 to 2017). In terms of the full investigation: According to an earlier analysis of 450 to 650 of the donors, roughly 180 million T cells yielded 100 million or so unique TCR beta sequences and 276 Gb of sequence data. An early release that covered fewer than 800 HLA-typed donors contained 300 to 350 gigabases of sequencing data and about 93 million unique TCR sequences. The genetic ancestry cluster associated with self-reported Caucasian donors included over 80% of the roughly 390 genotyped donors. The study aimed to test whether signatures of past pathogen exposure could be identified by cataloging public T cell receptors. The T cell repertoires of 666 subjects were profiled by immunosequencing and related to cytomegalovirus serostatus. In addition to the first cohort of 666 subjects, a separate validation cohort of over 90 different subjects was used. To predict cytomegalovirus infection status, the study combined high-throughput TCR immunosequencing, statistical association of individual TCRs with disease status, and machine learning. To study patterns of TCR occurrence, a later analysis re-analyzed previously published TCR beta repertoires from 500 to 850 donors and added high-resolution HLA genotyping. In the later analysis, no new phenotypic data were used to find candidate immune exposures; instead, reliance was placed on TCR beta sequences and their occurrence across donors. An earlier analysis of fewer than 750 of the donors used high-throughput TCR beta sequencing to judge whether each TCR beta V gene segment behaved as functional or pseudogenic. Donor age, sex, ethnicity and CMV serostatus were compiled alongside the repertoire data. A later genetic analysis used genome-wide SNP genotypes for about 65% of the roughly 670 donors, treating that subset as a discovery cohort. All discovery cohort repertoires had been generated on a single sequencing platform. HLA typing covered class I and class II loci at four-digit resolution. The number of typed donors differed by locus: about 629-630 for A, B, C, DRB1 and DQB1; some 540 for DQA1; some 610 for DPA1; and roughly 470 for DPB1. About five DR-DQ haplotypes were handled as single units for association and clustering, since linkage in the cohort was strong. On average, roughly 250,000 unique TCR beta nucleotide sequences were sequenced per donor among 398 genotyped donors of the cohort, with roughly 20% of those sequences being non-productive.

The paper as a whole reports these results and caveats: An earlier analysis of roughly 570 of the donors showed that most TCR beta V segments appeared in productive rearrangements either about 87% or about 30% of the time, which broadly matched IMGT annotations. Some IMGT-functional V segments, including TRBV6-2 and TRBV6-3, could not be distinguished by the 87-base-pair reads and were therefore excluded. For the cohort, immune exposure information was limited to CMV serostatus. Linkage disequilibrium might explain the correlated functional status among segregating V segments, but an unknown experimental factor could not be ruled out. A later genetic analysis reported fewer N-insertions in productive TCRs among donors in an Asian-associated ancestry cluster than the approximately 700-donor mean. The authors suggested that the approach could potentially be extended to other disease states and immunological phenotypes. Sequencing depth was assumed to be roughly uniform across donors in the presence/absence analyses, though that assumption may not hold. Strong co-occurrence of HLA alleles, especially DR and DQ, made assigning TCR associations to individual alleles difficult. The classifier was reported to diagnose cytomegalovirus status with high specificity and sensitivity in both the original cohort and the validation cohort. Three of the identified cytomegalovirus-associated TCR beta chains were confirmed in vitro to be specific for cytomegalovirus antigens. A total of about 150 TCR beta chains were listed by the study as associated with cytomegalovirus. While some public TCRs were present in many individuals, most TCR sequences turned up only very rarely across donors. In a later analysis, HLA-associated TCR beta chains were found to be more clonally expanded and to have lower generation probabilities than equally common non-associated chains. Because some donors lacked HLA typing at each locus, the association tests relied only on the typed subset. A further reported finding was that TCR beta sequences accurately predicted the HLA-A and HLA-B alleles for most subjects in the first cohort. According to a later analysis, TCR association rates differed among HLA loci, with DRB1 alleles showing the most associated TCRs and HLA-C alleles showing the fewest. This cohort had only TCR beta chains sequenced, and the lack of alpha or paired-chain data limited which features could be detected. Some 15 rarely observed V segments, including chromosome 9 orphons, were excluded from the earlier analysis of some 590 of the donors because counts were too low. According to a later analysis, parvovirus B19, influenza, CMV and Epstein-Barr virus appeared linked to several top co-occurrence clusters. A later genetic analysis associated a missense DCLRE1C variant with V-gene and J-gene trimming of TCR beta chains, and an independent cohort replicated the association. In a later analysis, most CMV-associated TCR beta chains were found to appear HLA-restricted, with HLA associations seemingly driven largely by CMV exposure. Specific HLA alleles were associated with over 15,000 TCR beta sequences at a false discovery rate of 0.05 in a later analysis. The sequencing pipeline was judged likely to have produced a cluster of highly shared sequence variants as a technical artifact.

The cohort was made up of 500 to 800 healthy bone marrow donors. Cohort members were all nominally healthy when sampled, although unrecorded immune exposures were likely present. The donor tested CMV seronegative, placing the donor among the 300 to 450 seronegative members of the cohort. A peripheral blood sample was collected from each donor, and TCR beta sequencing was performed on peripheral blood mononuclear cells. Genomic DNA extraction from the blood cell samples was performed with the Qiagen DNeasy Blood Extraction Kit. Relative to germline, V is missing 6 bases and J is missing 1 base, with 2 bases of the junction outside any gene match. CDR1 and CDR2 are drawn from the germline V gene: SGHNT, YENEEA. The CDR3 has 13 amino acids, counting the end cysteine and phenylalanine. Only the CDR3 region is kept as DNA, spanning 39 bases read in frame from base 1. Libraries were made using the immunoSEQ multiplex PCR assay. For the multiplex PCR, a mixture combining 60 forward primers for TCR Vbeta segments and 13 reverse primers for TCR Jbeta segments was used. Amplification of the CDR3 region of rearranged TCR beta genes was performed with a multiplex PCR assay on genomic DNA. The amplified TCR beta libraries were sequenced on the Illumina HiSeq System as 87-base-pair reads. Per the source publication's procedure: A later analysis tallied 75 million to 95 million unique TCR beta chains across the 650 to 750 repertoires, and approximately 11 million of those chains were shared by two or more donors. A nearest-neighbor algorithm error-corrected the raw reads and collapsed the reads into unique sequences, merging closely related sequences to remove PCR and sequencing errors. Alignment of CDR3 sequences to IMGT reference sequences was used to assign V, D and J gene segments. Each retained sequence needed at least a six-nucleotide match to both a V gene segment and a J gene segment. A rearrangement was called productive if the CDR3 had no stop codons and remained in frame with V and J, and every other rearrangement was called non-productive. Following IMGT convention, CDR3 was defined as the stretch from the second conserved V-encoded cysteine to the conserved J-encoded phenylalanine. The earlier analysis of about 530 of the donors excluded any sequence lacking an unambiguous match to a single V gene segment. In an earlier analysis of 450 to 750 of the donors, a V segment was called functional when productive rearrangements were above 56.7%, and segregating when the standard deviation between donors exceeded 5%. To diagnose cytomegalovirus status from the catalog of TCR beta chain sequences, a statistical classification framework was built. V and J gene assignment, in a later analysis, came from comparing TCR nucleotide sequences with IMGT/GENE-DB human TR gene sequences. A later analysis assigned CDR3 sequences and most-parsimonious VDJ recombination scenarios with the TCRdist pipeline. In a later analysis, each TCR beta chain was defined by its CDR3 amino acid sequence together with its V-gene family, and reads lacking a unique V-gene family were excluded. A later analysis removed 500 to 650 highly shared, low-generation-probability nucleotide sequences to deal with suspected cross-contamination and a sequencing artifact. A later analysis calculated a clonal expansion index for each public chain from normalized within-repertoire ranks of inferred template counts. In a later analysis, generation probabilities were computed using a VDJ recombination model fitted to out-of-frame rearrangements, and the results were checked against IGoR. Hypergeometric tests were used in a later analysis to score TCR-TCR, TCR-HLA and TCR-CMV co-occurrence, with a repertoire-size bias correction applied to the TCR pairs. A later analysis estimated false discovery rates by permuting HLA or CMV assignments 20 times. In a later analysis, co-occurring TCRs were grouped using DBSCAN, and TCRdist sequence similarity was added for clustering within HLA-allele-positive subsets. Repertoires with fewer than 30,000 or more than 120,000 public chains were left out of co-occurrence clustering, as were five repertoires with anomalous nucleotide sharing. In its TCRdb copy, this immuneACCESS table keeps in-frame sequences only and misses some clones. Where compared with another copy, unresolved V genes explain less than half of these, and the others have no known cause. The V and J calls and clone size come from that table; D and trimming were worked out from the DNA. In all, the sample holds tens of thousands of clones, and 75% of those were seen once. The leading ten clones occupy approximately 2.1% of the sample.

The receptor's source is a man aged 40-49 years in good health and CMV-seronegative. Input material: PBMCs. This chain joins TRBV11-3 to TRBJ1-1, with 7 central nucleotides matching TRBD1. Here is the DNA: TGTGCCAGCAGGGGACAGAGGAACACTGAAGCTTTCTTT. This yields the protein CASRGQRNTEAFF.